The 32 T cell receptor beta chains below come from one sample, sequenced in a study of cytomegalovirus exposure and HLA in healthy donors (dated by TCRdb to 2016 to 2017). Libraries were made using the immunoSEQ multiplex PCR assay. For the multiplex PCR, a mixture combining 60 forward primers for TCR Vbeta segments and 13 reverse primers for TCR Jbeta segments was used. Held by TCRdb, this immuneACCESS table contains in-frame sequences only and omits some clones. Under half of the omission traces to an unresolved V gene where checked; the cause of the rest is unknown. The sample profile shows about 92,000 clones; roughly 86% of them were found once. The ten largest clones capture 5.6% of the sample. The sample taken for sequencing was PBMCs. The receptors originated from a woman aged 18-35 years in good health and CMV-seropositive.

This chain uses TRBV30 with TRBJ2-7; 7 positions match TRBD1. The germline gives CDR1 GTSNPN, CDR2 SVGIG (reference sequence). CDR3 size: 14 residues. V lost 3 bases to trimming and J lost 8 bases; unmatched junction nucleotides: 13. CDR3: CAWRVHRGLGQQYF. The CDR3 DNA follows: TGTGCCTGGAGGGTTCACAGGGGCTTGGGACAGCAGTACTTC.

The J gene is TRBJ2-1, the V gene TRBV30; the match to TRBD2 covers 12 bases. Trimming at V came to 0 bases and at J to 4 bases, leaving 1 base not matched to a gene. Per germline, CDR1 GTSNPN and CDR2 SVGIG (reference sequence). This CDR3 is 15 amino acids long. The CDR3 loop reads CAWSVGLAGYNEQFF. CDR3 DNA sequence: TGTGCCTGGAGTGTTGGACTAGCGGGATACAATGAGCAGTTCTTC.

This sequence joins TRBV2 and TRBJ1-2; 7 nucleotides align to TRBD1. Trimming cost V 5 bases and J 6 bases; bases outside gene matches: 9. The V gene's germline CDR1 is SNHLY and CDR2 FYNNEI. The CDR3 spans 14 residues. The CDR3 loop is CASSNTPGTDGYTF. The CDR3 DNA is TGTGCCAGCAGTAACACACCCGGGACAGATGGCTACACCTTC.

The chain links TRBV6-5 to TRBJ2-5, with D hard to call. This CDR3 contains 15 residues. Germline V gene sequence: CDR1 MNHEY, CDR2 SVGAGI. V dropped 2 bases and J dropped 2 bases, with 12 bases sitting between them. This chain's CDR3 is CASSYRGVRQETQYF. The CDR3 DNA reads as TGTGCCAGCAGTTACAGAGGAGTGAGACAAGAGACCCAGTACTTC.

The CDR3, as DNA: TGTGCCAGCAGCGGCGAAACAGGGATAGTGGGAGAGACCCAGTACTTC. Its translation: CASSGETGIVGETQYF. The chain links TRBV9 to TRBJ2-5; a weak D match, TRBD1 (6 bases). This CDR3 is built from 16 residues. Germline V gene lookup returns CDR1 SGDLS and CDR2 YYNGEE. The ends were cut back, 3 bases at V and 4 bases at J, with 19 bases in the middle. The full variable domain, rest sourced from reference TRBV9 and TRBJ2-5, is DSGVTQTPKHLITATGQRVTLRCSPRSGDLSVYWYQQSLDQGLQFLIQYYNGEERAKGNILERFSAQQFPDLHSELNLSSLELGDSALYFCASSGETGIVGETQYFGPGTRLLVL.

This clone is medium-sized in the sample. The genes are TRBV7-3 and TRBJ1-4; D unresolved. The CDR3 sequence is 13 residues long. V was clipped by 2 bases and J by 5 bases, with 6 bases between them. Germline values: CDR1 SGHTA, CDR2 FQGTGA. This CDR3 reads CASSLGPNEKLFF. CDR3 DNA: TGTGCCAGCAGCTTAGGGCCGAATGAAAAACTGTTTTTT.

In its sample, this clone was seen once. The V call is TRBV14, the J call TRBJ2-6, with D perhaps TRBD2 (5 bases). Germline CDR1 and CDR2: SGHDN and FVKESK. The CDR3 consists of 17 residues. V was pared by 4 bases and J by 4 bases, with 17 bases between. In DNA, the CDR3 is TGTGCCAGCAGCCGAGAAATATTCGGGGTAGGGGCCAACGTCCTGACTTTC. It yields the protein CASSREIFGVGANVLTF. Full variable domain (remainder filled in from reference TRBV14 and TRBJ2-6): EAGVTQFPSHSVIEKGQTVTLRCDPISGHDNLYWYRRVMGKEIKFLLHFVKESKQDESGMPNNRFLAERTGGTYSTLKVQPAELEDSGVYFCASSREIFGVGANVLTFGAGSRLTVL.

CDR3 DNA: TGTGCCAGCAGTGGACAGGGGGGCTGGAATCAGCCCCAGCATTTT. Translation gives CASSGQGGWNQPQHF. The chain recombines TRBV27 with TRBJ1-5; 10 nucleotides align to TRBD1. Germline trimming cut 5 bases from V and 4 bases from J; bases unmatched to any gene: 5. Germline V gene sequence: CDR1 MNHEY, CDR2 SMNVEV (reference sequence). This CDR3 contains 15 residues.

The CDR3 nucleotides read TGTGCCAGCAGCTTACCGGGAGCAATTGGAGGCTACACCTTC. This gives the protein CASSLPGAIGGYTF. The chain couples TRBV11-2 to TRBJ1-2; no firm D call. The CDR3 extends over 14 amino acids. V was shortened by 2 bases and J by 8 bases, with 15 bases between the two germline ends. Germline V gene sequence: CDR1 SGHAT, CDR2 FQNNGV. Combining the CDR3 with reference TRBV11-2 and TRBJ1-2 gives the whole variable domain EAGVAQSPRYKIIEKRQSVAFWCNPISGHATLYWYQQILGQGPKLLIQFQNNGVVDDSQLPKDRFSAERLKGVDSTLKIQPAKLEDSAVYLCASSLPGAIGGYTFGSGTRLTVV.

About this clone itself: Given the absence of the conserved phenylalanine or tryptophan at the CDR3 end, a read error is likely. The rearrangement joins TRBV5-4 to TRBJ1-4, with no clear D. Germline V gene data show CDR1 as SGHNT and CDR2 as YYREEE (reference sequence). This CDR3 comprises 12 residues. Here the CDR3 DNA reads TGTGCCTGCAGCGAGAATTATGAAAAACTGTTTTTG. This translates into CACSENYEKLFL.

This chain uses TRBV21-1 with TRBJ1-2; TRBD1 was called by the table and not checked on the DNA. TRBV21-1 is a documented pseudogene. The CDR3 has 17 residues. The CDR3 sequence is CASNRTDLNGANYGYTF. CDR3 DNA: TGTGCCAGCAACCGGACAGACCTTAACGGAGCTAACTATGGCTACACCTTC.

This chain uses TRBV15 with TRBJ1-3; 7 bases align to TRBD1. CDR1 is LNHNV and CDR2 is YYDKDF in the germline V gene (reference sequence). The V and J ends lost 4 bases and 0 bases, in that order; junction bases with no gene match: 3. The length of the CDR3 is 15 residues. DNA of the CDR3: TGTGCCACCAGCAAGGACAGGAACTCTGGAAACACCATATATTTT. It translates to CATSKDRNSGNTIYF. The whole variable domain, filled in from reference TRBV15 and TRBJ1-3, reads DAMVIQNPRYQVTQFGKPVTLSCSQTLNHNVMYWYQQKSSQAPKLLFHYYDKDFNNEADTPDNFQSRRPNTSFCFLDIRSPGLGDTAMYLCATSKDRNSGNTIYFGEGSWLTVV.

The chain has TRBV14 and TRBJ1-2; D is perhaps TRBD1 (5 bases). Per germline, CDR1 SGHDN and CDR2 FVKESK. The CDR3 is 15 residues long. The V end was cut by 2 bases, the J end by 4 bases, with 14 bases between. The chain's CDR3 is CASSQRGSTFYGYTF. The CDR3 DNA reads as TGTGCCAGCAGCCAAAGGGGCTCCACCTTCTATGGCTACACCTTC. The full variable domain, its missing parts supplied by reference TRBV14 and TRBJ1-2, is EAGVTQFPSHSVIEKGQTVTLRCDPISGHDNLYWYRRVMGKEIKFLLHFVKESKQDESGMPNNRFLAERTGGTYSTLKVQPAELEDSGVYFCASSQRGSTFYGYTFGSGTRLTVV.

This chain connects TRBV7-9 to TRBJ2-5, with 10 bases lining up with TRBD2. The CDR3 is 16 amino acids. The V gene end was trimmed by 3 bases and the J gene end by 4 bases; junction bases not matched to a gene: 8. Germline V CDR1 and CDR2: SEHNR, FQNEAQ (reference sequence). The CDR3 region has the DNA TGTGCCAGCAGCTTGCCCCCCGGACTAGCGGTAGAGACCCAGTACTTC. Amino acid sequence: CASSLPPGLAVETQYF.

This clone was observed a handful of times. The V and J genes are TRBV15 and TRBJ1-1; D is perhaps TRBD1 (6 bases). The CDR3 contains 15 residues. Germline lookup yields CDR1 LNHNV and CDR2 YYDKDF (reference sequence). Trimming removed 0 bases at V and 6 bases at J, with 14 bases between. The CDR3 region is CATSRDFRGAAEAFF. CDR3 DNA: TGTGCCACCAGCAGAGATTTCAGGGGTGCCGCTGAAGCTTTCTTT.

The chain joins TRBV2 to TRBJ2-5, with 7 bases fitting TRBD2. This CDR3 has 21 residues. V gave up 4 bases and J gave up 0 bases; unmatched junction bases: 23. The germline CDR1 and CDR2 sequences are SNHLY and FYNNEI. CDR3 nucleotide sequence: TGTGCCAGCAGTGGGGGTTATGGGGGATATGATTACCGGGAGGACCAAGAGACCCAGTACTTC. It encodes CASSGGYGGYDYREDQETQYF.

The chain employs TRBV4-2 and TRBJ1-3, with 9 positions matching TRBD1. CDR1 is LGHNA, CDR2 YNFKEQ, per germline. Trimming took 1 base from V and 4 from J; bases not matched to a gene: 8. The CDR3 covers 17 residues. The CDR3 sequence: CASSQGDGQGRGNTIYF. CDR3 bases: TGTGCCAGCAGCCAAGGGGACGGACAGGGGAGGGGAAACACCATATATTTT.

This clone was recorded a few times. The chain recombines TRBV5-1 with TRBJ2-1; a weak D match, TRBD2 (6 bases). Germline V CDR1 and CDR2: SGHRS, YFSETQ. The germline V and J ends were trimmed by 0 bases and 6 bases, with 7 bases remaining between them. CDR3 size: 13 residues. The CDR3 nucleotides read TGCGCCAGCAGCTTGGCCGGGGGCAATGAGCAGTTCTTC. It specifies CASSLAGGNEQFF.

CDR3 DNA sequence: TGCAGCGTTCCCCAGCAACAGGGAACTGAAGCTTTCTTT. It encodes CSVPQQQGTEAFF. The chain links TRBV29-1 to TRBJ1-1; maybe TRBD1 (6 bases). Per germline, CDR1 SQVTM and CDR2 ANQGSEA. The CDR3 runs to 13 residues. V was pared by 5 bases and J by 5 bases, with 15 bases between.

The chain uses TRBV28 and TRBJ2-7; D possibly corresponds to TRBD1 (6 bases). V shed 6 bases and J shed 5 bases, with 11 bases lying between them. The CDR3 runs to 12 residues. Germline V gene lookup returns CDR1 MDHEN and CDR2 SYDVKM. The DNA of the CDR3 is TGTGCCAGCAGCCACAGGGAACACGAGCAGTACTTC. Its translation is CASSHREHEQYF.

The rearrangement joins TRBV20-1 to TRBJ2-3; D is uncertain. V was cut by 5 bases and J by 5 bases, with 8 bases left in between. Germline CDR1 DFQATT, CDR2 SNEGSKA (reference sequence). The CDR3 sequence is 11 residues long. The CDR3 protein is CSAHSGDTQYF. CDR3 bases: TGCAGTGCTCACTCCGGAGATACGCAGTATTTT.

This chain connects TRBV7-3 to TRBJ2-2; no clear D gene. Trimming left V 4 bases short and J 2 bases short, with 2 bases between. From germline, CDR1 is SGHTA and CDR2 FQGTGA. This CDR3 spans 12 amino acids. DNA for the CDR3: TGTGCCAGCAGCTCAAACACCGGGGAGCTGTTTTTT. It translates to CASSSNTGELFF.

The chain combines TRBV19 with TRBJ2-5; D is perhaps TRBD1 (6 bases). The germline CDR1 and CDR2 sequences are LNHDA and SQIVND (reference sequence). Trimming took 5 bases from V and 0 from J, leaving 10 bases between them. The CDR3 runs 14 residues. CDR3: CASSVGQHQETQYF. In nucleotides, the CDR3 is TGTGCCAGTAGTGTGGGACAACACCAAGAGACCCAGTACTTC.

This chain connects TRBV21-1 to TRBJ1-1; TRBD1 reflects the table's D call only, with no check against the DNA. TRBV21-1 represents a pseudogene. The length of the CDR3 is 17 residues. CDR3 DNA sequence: TGTGCCAGCAGCGAAAAAGGTCACAGCCGAATGAACACTGAAGCTTTCTTT. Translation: CASSEKGHSRMNTEAFF.

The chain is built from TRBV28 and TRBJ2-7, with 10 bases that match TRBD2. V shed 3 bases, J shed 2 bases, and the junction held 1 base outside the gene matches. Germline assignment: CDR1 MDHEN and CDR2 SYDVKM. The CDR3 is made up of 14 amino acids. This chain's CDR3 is CASSFTSGTYEQYF. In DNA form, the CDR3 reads TGTGCCAGCAGTTTTACTAGCGGGACCTACGAGCAGTACTTC.

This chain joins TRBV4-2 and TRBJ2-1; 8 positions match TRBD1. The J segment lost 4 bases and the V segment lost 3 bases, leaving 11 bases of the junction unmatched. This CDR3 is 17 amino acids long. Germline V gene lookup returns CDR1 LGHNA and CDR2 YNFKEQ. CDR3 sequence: CASSQTDRGVRYNEQFF. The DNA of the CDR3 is TGTGCCAGCAGCCAGACCGACAGGGGAGTAAGGTACAATGAGCAGTTCTTC.

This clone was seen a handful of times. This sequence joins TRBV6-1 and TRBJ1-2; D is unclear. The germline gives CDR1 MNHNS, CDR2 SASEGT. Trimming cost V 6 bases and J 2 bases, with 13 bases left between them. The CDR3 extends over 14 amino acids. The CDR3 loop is CASRADLFNYGYTF. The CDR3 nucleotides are TGTGCCAGCAGGGCCGATTTATTCAACTATGGCTACACCTTC.

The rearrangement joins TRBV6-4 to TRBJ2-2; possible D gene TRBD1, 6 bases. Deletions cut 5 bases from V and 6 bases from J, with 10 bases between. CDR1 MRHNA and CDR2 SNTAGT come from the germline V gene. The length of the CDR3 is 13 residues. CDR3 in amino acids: CASSSGAAGELFF. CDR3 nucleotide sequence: TGTGCCAGCAGTTCAGGGGCGGCCGGGGAGCTGTTTTTT.

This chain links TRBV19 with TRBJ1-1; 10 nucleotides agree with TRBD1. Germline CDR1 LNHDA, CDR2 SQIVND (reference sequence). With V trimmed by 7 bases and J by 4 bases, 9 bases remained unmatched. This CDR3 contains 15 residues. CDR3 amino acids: CASNDRGLKGTEAFF. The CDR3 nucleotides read TGTGCCAGTAACGACAGGGGGCTTAAGGGCACTGAAGCTTTCTTT.

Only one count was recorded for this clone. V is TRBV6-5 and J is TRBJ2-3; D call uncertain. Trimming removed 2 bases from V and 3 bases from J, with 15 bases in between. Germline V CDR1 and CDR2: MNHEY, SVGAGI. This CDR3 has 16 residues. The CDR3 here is CASSYSGPGLTDTQYF. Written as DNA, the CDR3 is TGTGCCAGCAGTTACAGTGGGCCCGGTCTGACAGATACGCAGTATTTT.

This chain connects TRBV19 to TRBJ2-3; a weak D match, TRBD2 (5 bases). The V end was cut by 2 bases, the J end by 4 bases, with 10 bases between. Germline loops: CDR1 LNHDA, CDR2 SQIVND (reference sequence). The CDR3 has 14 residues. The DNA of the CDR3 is TGTGCCAGTAGTATACAGGCTAGCTCAGATACGCAGTATTTT. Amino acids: CASSIQASSDTQYF. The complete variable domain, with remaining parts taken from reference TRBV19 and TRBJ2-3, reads DGGITQSPKYLFRKEGQNVTLSCEQNLNHDAMYWYRQDPGQGLRLIYYSQIVNDFQKGDIAEGYSVSREKKESFPLTVTSAQKNPTAFYLCASSIQASSDTQYFGPGTRLTVL.

CDR3 sequence: CASKPSGREAGELFF. CDR3 DNA: TGTGCCAGCAAGCCTAGCGGGAGGGAGGCCGGGGAGCTGTTTTTT. This sequence joins TRBV6-6 and TRBJ2-2; TRBD2 agrees at 12 bases. V lost 7 bases to trimming and J lost 6 bases; unmatched junction nucleotides: 6. Germline V lookup: CDR1 MNHNY, CDR2 SVGAGI (reference sequence). The CDR3 runs to 15 residues.